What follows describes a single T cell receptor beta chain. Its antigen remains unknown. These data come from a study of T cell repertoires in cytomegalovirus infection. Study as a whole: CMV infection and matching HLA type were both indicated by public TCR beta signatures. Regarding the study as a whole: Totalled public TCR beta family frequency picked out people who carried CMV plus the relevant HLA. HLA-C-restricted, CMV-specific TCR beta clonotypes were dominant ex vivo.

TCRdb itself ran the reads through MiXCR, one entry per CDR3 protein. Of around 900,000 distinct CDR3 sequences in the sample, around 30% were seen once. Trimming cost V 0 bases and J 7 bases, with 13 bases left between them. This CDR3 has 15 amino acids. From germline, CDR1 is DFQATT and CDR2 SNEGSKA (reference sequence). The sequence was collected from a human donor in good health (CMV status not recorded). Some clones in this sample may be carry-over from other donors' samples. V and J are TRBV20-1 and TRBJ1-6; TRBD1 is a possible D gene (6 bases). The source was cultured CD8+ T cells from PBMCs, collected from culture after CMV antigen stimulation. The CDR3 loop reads CSARDPTGSNSPLHF. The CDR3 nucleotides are TGCAGTGCTAGAGATCCAACAGGGAGCAATTCACCCCTCCACTTT.